This T cell receptor (beta chain) was sequenced for a study of blood T cells in healthy people across ages. PCR was performed a second time for about 7 to 12 cycles using a sample-barcoded 5' primer and a J-beta primer mix. TCRdb redid the calling of the 5' RACE reads with MiXCR, one entry per CDR3 protein. The sample records 1.5 million to 2 million distinct CDR3 sequences, roughly two fifths being singletons. V gave up 4 bases and J gave up 0 bases, with 7 bases separating them. Per germline, CDR1 SEHNR and CDR2 FQNEAQ (reference sequence). This CDR3 contains 13 residues. The source is a human donor in good health. Sequenced: blood. The chain joins TRBV7-9 to TRBJ2-7, with D possibly matching TRBD2 (5 bases). CDR3 nucleotides: TGTGCCAGCAGCTGGGAGAGCTCCTACGAGCAGTACTTC. Its translation is CASSWESSYEQYF.